This TCR beta chain originates from a study of vaccination and CD4 T cells after COVID-19. Sample treatment: approximately nine-day PBMC culture with coronavirus spike peptide pools or control peptides (ViraFEST assay). Study findings and constraints: Spike mono-reactivity was found in 304 of the 307 vaccine-specific clones identified in convalescent patients.

Germline-derived CDR1 and CDR2 are MNHEY and SVGEGT. The V gene end was trimmed by 6 bases and the J gene end by 6 bases; junction bases not matched to a gene: 11. The CDR3 runs to 14 residues. Cultured CD4+ T cells had their DNA profiled by the Oncomine TCR Beta short-read assay. TCRdb processed the PCR reads anew with MiXCR; each CDR3 protein has one entry. Of 6,500 to 8,000 distinct CDR3 sequences in the sample, 25% were seen once. This clonotype was seen a handful of times. Its specificity is unknown. The rearrangement links TRBV6-2 or TRBV6-3 to TRBJ2-7; the match to TRBD1 covers 7 bases. This clonotype originated in a human donor who had recovered from COVID-19. The starting material was CD4+ T cells from blood, cultured in vitro, obtained after SARS-CoV-2 vaccination. The CDR3, as DNA: TGTGCCAGCAGGGGCCGACAGGGCCTAGGCGAGCAGTACTTC. The encoded protein is CASRGRQGLGEQYF.